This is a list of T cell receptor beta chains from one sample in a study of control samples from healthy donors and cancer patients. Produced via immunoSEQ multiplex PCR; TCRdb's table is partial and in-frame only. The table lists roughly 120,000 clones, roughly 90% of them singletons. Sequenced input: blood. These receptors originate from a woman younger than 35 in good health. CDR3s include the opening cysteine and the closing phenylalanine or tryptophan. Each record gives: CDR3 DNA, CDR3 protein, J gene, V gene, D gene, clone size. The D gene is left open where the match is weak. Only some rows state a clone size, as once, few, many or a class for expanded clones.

TGCGCCAGCAGCTCAGACAGGTTTGGGGTTATCGAGCAGTACTTC	CASSSDRFGVIEQYF	TRBJ2-7	TRBV5-1	.	.
TGCGCCAGCAGCAAAACTAGCAGGGAGGAGACCCAGTACTTC	CASSKTSREETQYF	TRBJ2-5	TRBV5-1	.	once
TGTGCCAGCAGCGTAGCGTACGGCGGGAGTCACAATGAGCAGTTCTTC	CASSVAYGGSHNEQFF	TRBJ2-1	TRBV9	TRBD2	once
TGTGCCAGCTCACCGGTTCGGGACGAGCAGTACTTC	CASSPVRDEQYF	TRBJ2-7	TRBV18	.	.
TGCGCCAGCAGCCAAGACCCTTATGGGGCCCAAGAGACCCAGTACTTC	CASSQDPYGAQETQYF	TRBJ2-5	TRBV4-1	.	.
TGTGCCAGCAGAAGCGGGAGGGTGCTAGATACGCAGTATTTT	CASRSGRVLDTQYF	TRBJ2-3	TRBV6-5	TRBD2	.
TGTGCCAGCAACCTTAACAGGGGGCGCAAGGATGAGCAGTTCTTC	CASNLNRGRKDEQFF	TRBJ2-1	TRBV27	TRBD1	once
TGTGCCAGCAGTTTCGACAGGGGGCTAGCGGGGAGCTCCTACGAGCAGTACTTC	CASSFDRGLAGSSYEQYF	TRBJ2-7	TRBV6-2/TRBV6-3	.	.
TGTGCCAGTAGTAGATGGGACACCAAGAACACTGAAGCTTTCTTT	CASSRWDTKNTEAFF	TRBJ1-1	TRBV19	.	.
TGCAGCGTTGAAGCCGATACGCAGTATTTT	CSVEADTQYF	TRBJ2-3	TRBV29-1	.	.
TGTGCCAGCAGCTTCGGACAGGCGGATACGCAGTATTTT	CASSFGQADTQYF	TRBJ2-3	TRBV7-3	TRBD1	.
TGTGCCAGCAGCTTTCGGGTTCGTGGGTCCTCCTACGAGCAGTACTTC	CASSFRVRGSSYEQYF	TRBJ2-7	TRBV11-2	.	.
TGTGCCAGCAGTTACGGAGGACTAACCGCAAATGAGCAGTTCTTC	CASSYGGLTANEQFF	TRBJ2-1	TRBV6-5	.	.
TGTGCCAGCAGCGTAGCAGTACAGGTAGGGGGCAATGAGCAGTTCTTC	CASSVAVQVGGNEQFF	TRBJ2-1	TRBV7-2	.	.
TGTGCCAGTAGTACGGACAGGGGTCGGAACTACGAGCAGTACTTC	CASSTDRGRNYEQYF	TRBJ2-7	TRBV19	TRBD1	.
TGTGCCAGCGCGACGGCTATCGACGAGTCACCCCTCCACTTT	CASATAIDESPLHF	TRBJ1-6	TRBV2	.	.
TGTGCCACCAGCATTTGGGGGGCGAACACTGAAGCTTTCTTT	CATSIWGANTEAFF	TRBJ1-1	TRBV15	.	.
TGTGCTAGTGGAAACCGGGAGACCTACGAGCAGTACTTC	CASGNRETYEQYF	TRBJ2-7	TRBV12-5	.	.
TGTGCCAGCAAACCAATGGGACGTAGGGCCTCGGAGACCCAGTACTTC	CASKPMGRRASETQYF	TRBJ2-5	TRBV5-6	.	.
TGCGCCAGCAGCTTGGCTAGGAGCCCGAGCTCCTATAATTCACCCCTCCACTTT	CASSLARSPSSYNSPLHF	TRBJ1-6	TRBV5-1	.	.
TGTGCCAGCAGTTCCAGGGTTCTGGGGGCCCAGTACTTC	CASSSRVLGAQYF	TRBJ2-5	TRBV28	.	.
TGTGCCAGCCGAATCCGACAGGGGCTTGGCTACACCTTC	CASRIRQGLGYTF	TRBJ1-2	TRBV28	TRBD1	.
TGCAGTGCCTCCGCTAAGGACGAAGCTTTCTTT	CSASAKDEAFF	TRBJ1-1	TRBV20-1	.	.
TGTGCCAGCAGTTGGACAGGCGAAACCGCTAACTATGGCTACACCTTC	CASSWTGETANYGYTF	TRBJ1-2	TRBV6-8	TRBD1	.
TGCGCCAGCAGGTCGGCTCCGAACACCGGGGAGCTGTTTTTT	CASRSAPNTGELFF	TRBJ2-2	TRBV4-3	.	once
TGTGCCAGCAGTTACGGTGTCACGCAGTATTTT	CASSYGVTQYF	TRBJ2-3	TRBV27	.	.
TGCGCCAGCAGCTTGGGAGGCGGGACTAGCGCCCAAGAGACCCAGTACTTC	CASSLGGGTSAQETQYF	TRBJ2-5	TRBV5-1	TRBD2	.
TGCGCCAGCAGCTTTGGACAGGGGGCAAGTGGGGCCAACGTCCTGACTTTC	CASSFGQGASGANVLTF	TRBJ2-6	TRBV5-1	TRBD1	.
TGTGCCAGCAGCTTAACAGGGGGCACTGAAGCTTTCTTT	CASSLTGGTEAFF	TRBJ1-1	TRBV7-3	.	.
TGCGCCAGCAGCGAACGGTTCGATGAAAAACTGTTTTTT	CASSERFDEKLFF	TRBJ1-4	TRBV4-3	.	.
TGTGCCAGTAAGGGCCAGCTAGCGGTTAACTCCTACAATGAGCAGTTCTTC	CASKGQLAVNSYNEQFF	TRBJ2-1	TRBV19	TRBD2	.
TGTGCCAGCAGCTTGCGGAGGGGCCGTATCGATGAAAAACTGTTTTTT	CASSLRRGRIDEKLFF	TRBJ1-4	TRBV7-2	.	.
TGTGCCAGCAGCTTAACTCTGAGTAGCGGGGGAACAGATACGCAGTATTTT	CASSLTLSSGGTDTQYF	TRBJ2-3	TRBV7-3	TRBD2	.
TGTGCCAGCAGCCAAGATTGGAATTTGTGCGCTGAAGCTTTCTTT	CASSQDWNLCAEAFF	TRBJ1-1	TRBV3-1/TRBV3-2	.	.
TGTGCCAGCAGCTTAAGCGGGTCCGGTACGCAGTATTTT	CASSLSGSGTQYF	TRBJ2-3	TRBV7-3	.	few
TGTTCCAGCAGTCAGACCGGGACCTACGAGCAGTACTTC	CSSSQTGTYEQYF	TRBJ2-7	TRBV12-3/TRBV12-4	.	.
TGTGCCAGCAGTCTCGTAGCGAGCACCTACAATGAGCAGTTCTTC	CASSLVASTYNEQFF	TRBJ2-1	TRBV6-2/TRBV6-3	.	.
TGTGCCAGCAGTTTCAGGAGGGTGAGGGCGGGTCAGCAGTTCTTC	CASSFRRVRAGQQFF	TRBJ2-1	TRBV28	.	.
TGTGCCAGCTCACCACGCTTCCTGGAGGGGAGACATGGCGGAGATACGCAGTATTTT	CASSPRFLEGRHGGDTQYF	TRBJ2-3	TRBV18	.	.
TGTGCCAGCAGCCAAGAAGGGCTGTCAGATACGCAGTATTTT	CASSQEGLSDTQYF	TRBJ2-3	TRBV4-2	.	.
TGTGCCAGCAGTTTAAGACCAACCTACTCCTACAATGAGCAGTTCTTC	CASSLRPTYSYNEQFF	TRBJ2-1	TRBV27	.	.
TGTGCCAGCAGCCAAGAAGTTCTTAGCGGAAACACCATATATTTT	CASSQEVLSGNTIYF	TRBJ1-3	TRBV4-2	.	.
TGTGCCAGCAGCCCCTCAGGGTACACTGAAGCTTTCTTT	CASSPSGYTEAFF	TRBJ1-1	TRBV6-2/TRBV6-3	.	.